The 2 T cell receptor beta chains below come from one sample, sequenced in a study of STAT5B mutations in CD4+ large granular lymphocyte leukemia. Here immunoSEQ multiplex PCR was the method, and the copy in TCRdb shows in-frame clones only, minus some. The sample lists some 32,000 clones, roughly 70% occurring once. Sequencing was performed on CD4+ T cells from blood buffy coats. These receptor sequences come from a human donor in good health.

The CDR3 DNA reads as TGTGCCAGCAGCCTGGGGACTAGCGATTACAATGAGCAGTTCTTC. As protein: CASSLGTSDYNEQFF. The V gene is TRBV7-3, the J gene TRBJ2-1, with 10 nucleotides matching TRBD2. Germline V lookup: CDR1 SGHTA, CDR2 FQGTGA. Trimming at V came to 5 bases and at J to 4 bases, leaving 5 bases not matched to a gene. This CDR3 is 15 amino acids long.

The CDR3 DNA follows: TGTGCCAGCAGCACCGCGCCGGGACAGGCTGCTAACTATGGCTACACCTTC. Its protein is CASSTAPGQAANYGYTF. The chain has TRBV7-2 and TRBJ1-2, with 8 bases fitting TRBD1. The J segment lost 0 bases and the V segment lost 5 bases, leaving 11 bases of the junction unmatched. The germline gives CDR1 SGHTA, CDR2 FQGNSA. The CDR3 has 17 amino acids.